This T cell receptor (beta chain) came from a study of blood T cell repertoires in COVID-19. Study background: Sites in the United States, Italy and Spain provided acute and convalescent COVID-19 samples. T cells, B-cell-depleted T cells, or PBMCs supplied cDNA or gDNA.

As processed by the authors: Estimation of nucleated cell counts relied on the amplification of reference gene primers. Assay: immunoSEQ multiplex PCR; the TCRdb copy retains only in-frame clones and omits some. The V and J calls and clone size were taken over from that table, and D and trimming were inferred from the DNA. The table lists fewer than 350,000 clones, approximately 81% of them singletons. This clone was seen a few times. Trimming cost V 9 bases and J 0 bases, with 9 bases left between them. The CDR3 covers 13 residues. Assignments of participants to cohorts depended upon their own reported clinical history.

Sequenced material: PBMCs or T cells enriched from blood (not recorded which). V is TRBV12-3 or TRBV12-4 and J is TRBJ1-3; D may be TRBD1 (5 bases). The TCR originated in a woman in her forties or fifties who had recovered from COVID-19. CDR3: CASDSDSGNTIYF. In DNA, the CDR3 is TGTGCCAGTGACAGCGACTCTGGAAACACCATATATTTT.